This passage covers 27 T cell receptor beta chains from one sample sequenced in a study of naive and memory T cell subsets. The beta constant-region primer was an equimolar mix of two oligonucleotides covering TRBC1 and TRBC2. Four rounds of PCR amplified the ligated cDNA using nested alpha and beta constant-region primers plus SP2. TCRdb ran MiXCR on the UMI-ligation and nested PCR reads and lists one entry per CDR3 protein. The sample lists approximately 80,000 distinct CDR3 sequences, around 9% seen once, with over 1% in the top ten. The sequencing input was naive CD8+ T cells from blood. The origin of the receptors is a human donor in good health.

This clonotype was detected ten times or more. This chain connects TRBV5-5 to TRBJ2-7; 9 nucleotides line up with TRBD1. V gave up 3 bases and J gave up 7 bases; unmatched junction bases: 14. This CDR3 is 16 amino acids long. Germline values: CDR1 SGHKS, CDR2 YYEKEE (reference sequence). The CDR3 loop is CASSSSSGTGLYEQYF. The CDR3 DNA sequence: TGTGCCAGCAGCTCGAGCTCCGGGACAGGGTTGTATGAGCAGTACTTC.

The CDR3 region is CSPRDIYNEQFF. DNA for the CDR3: TGCAGCCCCCGGGACATCTACAATGAGCAGTTCTTC. V gene TRBV29-1 combines with J gene TRBJ2-1, with D maybe TRBD1 (6 bases). The V end lost 8 bases, the J end lost 3 bases, and 11 bases lay between the germline ends. The CDR3 has 12 amino acids. CDR1 and CDR2 (germline): SQVTM, ANQGSEA.

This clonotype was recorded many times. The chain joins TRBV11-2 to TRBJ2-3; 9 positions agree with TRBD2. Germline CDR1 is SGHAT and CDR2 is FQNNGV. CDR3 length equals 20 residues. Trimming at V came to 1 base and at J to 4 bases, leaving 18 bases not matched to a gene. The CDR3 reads CASSLAPNPGASGIADTQYF. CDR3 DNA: TGTGCCAGCAGCTTAGCACCCAATCCCGGCGCTAGCGGGATCGCAGATACGCAGTATTTT.

The CDR3 DNA is TGTGCCAGCAGTGACCCCGGGACTAGTCTGGCGTACAATGAGCAGTTCTTC. Residues: CASSDPGTSLAYNEQFF. This chain uses TRBV6-4 with TRBJ2-1, with 8 bases identical to TRBD2. Germline CDR1 and CDR2: MRHNA and SNTAGT. CDR3 size: 17 residues. V gave up 2 bases and J gave up 4 bases; unmatched junction bases: 10.

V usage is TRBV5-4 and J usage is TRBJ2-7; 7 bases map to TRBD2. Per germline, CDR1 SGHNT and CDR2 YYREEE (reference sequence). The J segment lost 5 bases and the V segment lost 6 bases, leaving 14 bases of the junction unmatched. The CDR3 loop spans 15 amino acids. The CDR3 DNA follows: TGTGCCAGCACTCAGAGGGGCGGGAGTTATGACGAGCAGTACTTC. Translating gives CASTQRGGSYDEQYF.

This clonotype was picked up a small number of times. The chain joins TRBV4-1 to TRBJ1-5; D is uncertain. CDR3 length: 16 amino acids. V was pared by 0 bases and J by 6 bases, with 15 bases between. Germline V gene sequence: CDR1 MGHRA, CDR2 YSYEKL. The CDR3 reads CASSQDQPASGQPQHF. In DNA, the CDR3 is TGCGCCAGCAGCCAAGATCAGCCGGCCTCAGGTCAGCCCCAGCATTTT.

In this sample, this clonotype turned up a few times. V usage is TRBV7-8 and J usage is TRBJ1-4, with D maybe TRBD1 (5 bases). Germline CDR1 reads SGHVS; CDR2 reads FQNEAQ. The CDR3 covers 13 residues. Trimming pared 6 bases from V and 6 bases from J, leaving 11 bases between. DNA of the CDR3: TGTGCCAGCAGGCGGAGGGGAGATGAAAAACTGTTTTTT. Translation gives CASRRRGDEKLFF.

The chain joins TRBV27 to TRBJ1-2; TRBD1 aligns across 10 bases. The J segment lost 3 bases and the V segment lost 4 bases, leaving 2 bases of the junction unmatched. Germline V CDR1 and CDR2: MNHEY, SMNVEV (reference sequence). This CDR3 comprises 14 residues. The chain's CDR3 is CASSYGQGDYGYTF. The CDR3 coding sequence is TGTGCCAGCAGTTACGGACAGGGGGACTATGGCTACACCTTC.

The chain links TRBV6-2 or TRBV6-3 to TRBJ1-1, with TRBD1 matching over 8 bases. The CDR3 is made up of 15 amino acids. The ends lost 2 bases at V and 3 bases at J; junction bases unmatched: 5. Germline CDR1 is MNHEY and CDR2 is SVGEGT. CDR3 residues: CASSYGTGPYTEAFF. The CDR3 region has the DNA TGTGCCAGCAGTTACGGGACAGGACCGTACACTGAAGCTTTCTTT.

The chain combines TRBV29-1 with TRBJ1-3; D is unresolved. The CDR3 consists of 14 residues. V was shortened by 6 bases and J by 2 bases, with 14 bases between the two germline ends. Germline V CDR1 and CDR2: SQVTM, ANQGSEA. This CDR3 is CSVNVLGTGNTIYF. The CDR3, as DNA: TGCAGCGTCAACGTCCTAGGCACTGGAAACACCATATATTTT.

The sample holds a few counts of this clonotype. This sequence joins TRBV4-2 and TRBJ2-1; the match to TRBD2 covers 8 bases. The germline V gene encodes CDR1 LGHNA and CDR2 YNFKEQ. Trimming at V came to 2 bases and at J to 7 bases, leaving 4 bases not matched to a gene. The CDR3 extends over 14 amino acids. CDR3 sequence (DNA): TGTGCCAGCAGCCAACGGGAGGGCCTGAATGAGCAGTTCTTC. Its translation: CASSQREGLNEQFF.

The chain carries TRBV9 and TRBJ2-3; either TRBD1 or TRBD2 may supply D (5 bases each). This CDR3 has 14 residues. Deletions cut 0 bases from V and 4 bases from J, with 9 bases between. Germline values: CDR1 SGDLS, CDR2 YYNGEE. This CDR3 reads CASSVGGDSDTQYF. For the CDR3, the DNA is TGTGCCAGCAGCGTAGGAGGGGATTCAGATACGCAGTATTTT. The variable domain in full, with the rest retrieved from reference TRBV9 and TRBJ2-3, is DSGVTQTPKHLITATGQRVTLRCSPRSGDLSVYWYQQSLDQGLQFLIQYYNGEERAKGNILERFSAQQFPDLHSELNLSSLELGDSALYFCASSVGGDSDTQYFGPGTRLTVL.

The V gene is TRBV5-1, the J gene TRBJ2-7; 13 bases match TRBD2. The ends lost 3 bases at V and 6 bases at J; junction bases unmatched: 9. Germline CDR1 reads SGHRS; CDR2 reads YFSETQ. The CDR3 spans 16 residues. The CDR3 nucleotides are TGCGCCAGCAGCTCCTACGCGGGACTAGCGGGATTCGAGCAGTACTTC. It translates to CASSSYAGLAGFEQYF.

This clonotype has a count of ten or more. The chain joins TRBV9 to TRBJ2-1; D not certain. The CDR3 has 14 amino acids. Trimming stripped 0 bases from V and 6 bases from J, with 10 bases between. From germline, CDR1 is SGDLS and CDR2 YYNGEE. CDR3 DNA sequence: TGTGCCAGCAGCGTAGACACCGGCCCCAATGAGCAGTTCTTC. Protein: CASSVDTGPNEQFF.

The CDR3 nucleotides read TGTGCCAGCAGGTCTCCCTTTTCGGGAGATTCTTATAGCAATCAGCCCCAGCATTTT. Its protein product is CASRSPFSGDSYSNQPQHF. The chain is built from TRBV28 and TRBJ1-5, with D unclear. V dropped 6 bases and J dropped 0 bases, with 24 bases sitting between them. From germline, CDR1 is MDHEN and CDR2 SYDVKM. The length of the CDR3 is 19 residues.

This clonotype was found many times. The DNA for the CDR3 is TGTGCCAGCAGCTCTGTGGGGGGAGGGCCGACAGAGACCCAGTACTTC. Amino acids: CASSSVGGGPTETQYF. The chain couples TRBV7-2 to TRBJ2-5, with 7 bases lining up with TRBD2. Trimming cost V 4 bases and J 4 bases; bases outside gene matches: 12. This CDR3 comprises 16 residues. Germline lookup yields CDR1 SGHTA and CDR2 FQGNSA.

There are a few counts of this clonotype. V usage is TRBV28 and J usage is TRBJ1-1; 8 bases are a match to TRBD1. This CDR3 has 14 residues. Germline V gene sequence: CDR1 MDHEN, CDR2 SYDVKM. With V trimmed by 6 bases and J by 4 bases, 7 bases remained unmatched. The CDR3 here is CASRLTGEGTEAFF. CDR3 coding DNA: TGTGCCAGCAGACTGACAGGGGAAGGCACTGAAGCTTTCTTT.

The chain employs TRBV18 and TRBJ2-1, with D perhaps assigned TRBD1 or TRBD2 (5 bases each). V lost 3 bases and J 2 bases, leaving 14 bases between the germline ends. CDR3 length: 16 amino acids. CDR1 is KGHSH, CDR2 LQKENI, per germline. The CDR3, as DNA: TGTGCCAGCTCACCTGGGGCGGGTCCAACCTACAATGAGCAGTTCTTC. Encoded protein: CASSPGAGPTYNEQFF.

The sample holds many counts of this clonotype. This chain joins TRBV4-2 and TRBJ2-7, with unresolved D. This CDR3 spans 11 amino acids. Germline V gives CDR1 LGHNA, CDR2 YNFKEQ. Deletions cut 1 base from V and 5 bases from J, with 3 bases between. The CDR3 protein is CASSQGHEQYF. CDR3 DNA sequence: TGTGCCAGCAGCCAAGGCCACGAGCAGTACTTC.

The CDR3 sequence is CASSLYAGSNQPQHF. CDR3 in DNA: TGTGCCAGCAGTTTATACGCAGGGTCCAATCAGCCCCAGCATTTT. The rearrangement joins TRBV12-3 or TRBV12-4 to TRBJ1-5; TRBD1 might be the D (5 bases). Trimming stripped 2 bases from V and 3 bases from J, with 11 bases between. The CDR3 consists of 15 residues.

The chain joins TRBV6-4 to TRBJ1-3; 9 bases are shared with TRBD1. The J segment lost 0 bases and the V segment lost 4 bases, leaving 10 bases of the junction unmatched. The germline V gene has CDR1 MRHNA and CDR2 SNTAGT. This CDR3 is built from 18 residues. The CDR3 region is CASSGTGADETSGNTIYF. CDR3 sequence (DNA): TGTGCCAGCAGTGGGACAGGGGCCGACGAGACCTCTGGAAACACCATATATTTT.

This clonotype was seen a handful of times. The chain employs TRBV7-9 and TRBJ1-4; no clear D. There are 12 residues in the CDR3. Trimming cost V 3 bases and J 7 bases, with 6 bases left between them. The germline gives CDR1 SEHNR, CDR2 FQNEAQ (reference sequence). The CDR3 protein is CASSLGSEKLFF. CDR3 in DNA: TGTGCCAGCAGCTTGGGTAGTGAAAAACTGTTTTTT.

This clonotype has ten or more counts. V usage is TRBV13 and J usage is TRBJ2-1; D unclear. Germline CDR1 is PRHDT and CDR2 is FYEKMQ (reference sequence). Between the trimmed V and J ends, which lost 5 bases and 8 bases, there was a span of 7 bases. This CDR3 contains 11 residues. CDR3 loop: CASSRTDEQFF. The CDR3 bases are TGTGCCAGCAGCCGGACGGATGAGCAGTTCTTC.

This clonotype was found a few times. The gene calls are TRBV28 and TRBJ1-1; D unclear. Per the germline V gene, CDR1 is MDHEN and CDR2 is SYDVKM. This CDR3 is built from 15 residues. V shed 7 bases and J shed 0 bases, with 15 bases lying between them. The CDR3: CASTTMVDVNTEAFF. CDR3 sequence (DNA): TGTGCCAGCACTACTATGGTGGACGTGAACACTGAAGCTTTCTTT.

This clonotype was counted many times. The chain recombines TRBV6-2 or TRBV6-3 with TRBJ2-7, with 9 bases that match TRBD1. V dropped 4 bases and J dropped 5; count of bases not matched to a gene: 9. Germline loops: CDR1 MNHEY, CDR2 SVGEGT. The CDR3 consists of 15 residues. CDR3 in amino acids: CASSSRGQGIHEQYF. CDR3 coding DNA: TGTGCCAGCAGTTCCCGGGGACAGGGCATCCACGAGCAGTACTTC.

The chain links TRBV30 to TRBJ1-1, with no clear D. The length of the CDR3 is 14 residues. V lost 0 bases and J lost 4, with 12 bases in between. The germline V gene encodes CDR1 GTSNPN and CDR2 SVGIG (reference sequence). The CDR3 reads CAWSVGGFGTEAFF. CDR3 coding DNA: TGTGCCTGGAGTGTAGGCGGTTTTGGCACTGAAGCTTTCTTT.

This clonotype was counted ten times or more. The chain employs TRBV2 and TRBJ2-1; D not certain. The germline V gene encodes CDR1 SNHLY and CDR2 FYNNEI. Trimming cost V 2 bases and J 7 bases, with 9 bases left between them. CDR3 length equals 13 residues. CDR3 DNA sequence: TGTGCCAGCAGTGAAAGAGATAGGAATGAGCAGTTCTTC. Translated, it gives CASSERDRNEQFF.